This T cell receptor beta chain was observed in a study of T cell responses to AZD1222 COVID-19 vaccine. The CDR3 has 16 amino acids. V was pared by 0 bases and J by 0 bases, with 9 bases between. Germline V gene sequence: CDR1 SGHTA, CDR2 FQGTGA. On this clone: No antigen is known for it.

Study observations and caveats: Recipients of AZD1222 seropositive at baseline numbered only 6 or 7. Dominant at 160-218 and 743-854, vaccine-associated CD4 TCRs also spanned spike.

TCRdb's table, derived via immunoSEQ multiplex PCR, lists solely in-frame clones and lacks some. Of about 140,000 clones listed, roughly 92% were seen once; the top ten hold about 3.7%. The V call is TRBV7-3, the J call TRBJ2-1; D possibly corresponds to TRBD2 (6 bases). The sequencing used peripheral blood, collected 28 days after the second AZD1222 dose. This receptor was taken from an adult who received the AZD1222 COVID-19 vaccine. CDR3: CASSLTRDVSYNEQFF. The CDR3, as DNA: TGTGCCAGCAGCTTAACGCGGGATGTCTCCTACAATGAGCAGTTCTTC.